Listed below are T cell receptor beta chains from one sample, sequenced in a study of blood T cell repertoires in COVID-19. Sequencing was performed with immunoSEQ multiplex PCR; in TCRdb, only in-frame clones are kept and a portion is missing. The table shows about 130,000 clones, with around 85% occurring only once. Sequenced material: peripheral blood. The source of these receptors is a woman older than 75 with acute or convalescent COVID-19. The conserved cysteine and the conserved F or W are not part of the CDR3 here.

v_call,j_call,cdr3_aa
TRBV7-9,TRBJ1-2,ASSRGQSPSYGYT
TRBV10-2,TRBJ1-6,ASSESRVGSPLH
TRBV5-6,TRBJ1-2,ASSSPGQPRRGGGYT
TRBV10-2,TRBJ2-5,ASRAPSGGARETQY
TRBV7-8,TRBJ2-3,ASSLGTGQSSDTQY
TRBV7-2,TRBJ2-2,ASSLGLAGGLPNGELF
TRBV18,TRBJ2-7,ASSPYSFIYEQY
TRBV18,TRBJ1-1,ASSPSREGDTEAF
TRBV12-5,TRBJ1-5,ASASGGYSNQPQH
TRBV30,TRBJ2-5,AWSSGQETQY
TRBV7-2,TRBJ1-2,ASSLVRGNDGYT
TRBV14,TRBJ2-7,ASSQARVGEQY
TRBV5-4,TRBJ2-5,ASSHRDYQETQY
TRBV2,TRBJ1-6,ASSEIQNSPLH
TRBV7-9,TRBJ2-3,ASSLMEAVVTQY
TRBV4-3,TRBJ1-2,ASSQDDRGNYGYT
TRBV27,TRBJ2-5,ASHTGGQETQY
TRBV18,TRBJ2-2,ASSSNPGLAGVANTGELF
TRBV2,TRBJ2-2,ASSEASNTGELF
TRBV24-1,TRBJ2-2,ATSTGGNTGELF
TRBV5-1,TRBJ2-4,ASSLKGQGASLAKNIQY
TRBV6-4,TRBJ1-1,ASSPGQRNTEAF
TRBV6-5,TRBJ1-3,ASRQGAGNTIY
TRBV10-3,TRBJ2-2,AISNRLGGATGELF
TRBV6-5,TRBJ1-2,ASSYSTGIYGYT
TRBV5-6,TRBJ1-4,ASSLAGQGMEKLF
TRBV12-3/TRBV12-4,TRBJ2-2,ANRDRNTGELF
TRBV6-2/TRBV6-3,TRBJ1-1,ASSYDRGPTEAF
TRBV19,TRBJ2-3,ASSKTSNLPDTQY
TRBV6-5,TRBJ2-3,ASRIRDTDTQY
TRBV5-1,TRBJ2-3,ASSLRWAGASADTQY
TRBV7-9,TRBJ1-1,ASSFSSGGTEAF
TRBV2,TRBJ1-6,ASSRDSNSPLH
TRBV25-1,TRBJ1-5,ASSDGGGFGNQPQH
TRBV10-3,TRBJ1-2,AISEQRPGHNYGYT
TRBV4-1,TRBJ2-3,ASRQGTGFTDTQY
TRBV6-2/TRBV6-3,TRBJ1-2,ASSRLSGAGYGYT
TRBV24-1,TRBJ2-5,ATSDNRGQETQY
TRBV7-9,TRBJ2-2,ASSLLRNTGELF
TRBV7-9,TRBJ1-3,ASSTDPPGDTIY
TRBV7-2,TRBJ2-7,ASSHLGLGSSYEQY
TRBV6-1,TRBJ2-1,ASSDLLAGVYNEQF
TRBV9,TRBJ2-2,ASSSDRTNTGELF
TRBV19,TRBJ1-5,ASSILTGRSNQPQH
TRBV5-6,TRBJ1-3,ASTEQGASGNTIY
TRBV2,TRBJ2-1,ASRKEAGLAGGNEQF
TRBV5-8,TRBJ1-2,ASSLEQNYGYT
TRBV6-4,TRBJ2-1,ASSDSGLNPLGEQF
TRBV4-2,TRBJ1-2,ASSQDRGLYGYT
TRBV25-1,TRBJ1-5,ASSPPGQGLQPQH
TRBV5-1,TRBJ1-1,ASTDKDTEAF
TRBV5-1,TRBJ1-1,ASSLDWTGSTEAF
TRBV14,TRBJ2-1,ASSQLLGLAGENEQF
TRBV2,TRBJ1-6,ASSTGTGVSPLH
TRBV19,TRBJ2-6,ASSVWVRGPYGANVLT